The next 5 T cell receptor beta chains were all read from a single sample in a study of OX40 agonist ivuxolimab in advanced cancers. The repertoire was sequenced with immunoSEQ multiplex PCR; TCRdb's copy has only in-frame clones and lacks some. The profile shows roughly 68,000 clones, just over 85% of them singletons. This specimen consisted of CD4+ or CD8+ T cells sorted from blood, obtained in a trial of the OX40 agonist ivuxolimab. The receptors were sampled from an adult with an advanced solid tumor such as melanoma, head and neck, liver or kidney cancer.

The V gene is TRBV20-1, the J gene TRBJ1-1, with unresolved D. CDR1 and CDR2 from the germline V gene are DFQATT and SNEGSKA (reference sequence). This CDR3 is built from 11 residues. Trimming removed 5 bases from V and 4 bases from J, with 8 bases in between. CDR3 DNA sequence: TGCAGTGCTGGCTCTATCACTGAAGCTTTCTTT. It is translated as CSAGSITEAFF.

The chain is built from TRBV19 and TRBJ1-1, with a weak D call TRBD1 (5 bases). This CDR3 is built from 10 residues. CDR1 and CDR2 (germline): LNHDA, SQIVND (reference sequence). The V end was cut by 10 bases, the J end by 13 bases, with 16 bases between. Written as DNA, the CDR3 is TGTGCCACAGGGTATAGTCCGGATTTCTTT. It codes for CATGYSPDFF. Filled out from reference TRBV19 and TRBJ1-1, the complete variable domain reads DGGITQSPKYLFRKEGQNVTLSCEQNLNHDAMYWYRQDPGQGLRLIYYSQIVNDFQKGDIAEGYSVSREKKESFPLTVTSAQKNPTAFYLCATGYSPDFFGQGTRLTVV.

The rearrangement links TRBV5-1 to TRBJ1-6; a possible D gene is TRBD1 (6 bases). Per the germline V gene, CDR1 is SGHRS and CDR2 is YFSETQ. The CDR3 extends over 15 amino acids. Trimming removed 1 base at V and 3 bases at J, with 8 bases between. The CDR3 DNA is TGCGCCAGCAGCTTGCAGGGGAACTATAATTCACCCCTCCACTTT. It is translated as CASSLQGNYNSPLHF.

J is TRBJ1-4 and V is TRBV9; no clear D gene. Trimming took off 3 bases at V and 4 bases at J, with 10 bases between the two ends. Germline CDR1 and CDR2: SGDLS and YYNGEE. The CDR3 contains 14 residues. The DNA of the CDR3 is TGTGCCAGCAGCGGGACCGGTATTAATGAAAAACTGTTTTTT. It specifies CASSGTGINEKLFF.

The CDR3 here is CASTPGRENSPLHF. In DNA, the CDR3 is TGTGCCAGCACCCCGGGACGGGAAAATTCACCCCTCCACTTT. The chain links TRBV7-2 to TRBJ1-6; a possible D gene is TRBD1 (5 bases). The CDR3 runs to 14 residues. V lost 7 bases to trimming and J lost 7 bases, with 14 bases between them. Germline V gene data show CDR1 as SGHTA and CDR2 as FQGNSA.